Below are 27 T cell receptor beta chains sequenced from a single sample in a study of Graves' ophthalmopathy and Graves' hyperthyroidism. The sequenced template was RNA, covering the TCR beta CDR3 region. The first round was an RT-PCR with HTBI primers, and the second round was a multiplex PCR. TCRdb itself ran the multiplex PCR reads through MiXCR, one entry per CDR3 protein. The sample lists fewer than 600,000 distinct CDR3 sequences, over 13% occurring once. What was sequenced was blood. The receptors derive from a woman aged 25 to 39 with Graves' ophthalmopathy.

This clonotype was found many times. CDR3 sequence: CASSFGRGDETEQYF. CDR3 nucleotides: TGTGCCAGCAGCTTCGGTCGGGGCGACGAGACCGAGCAGTACTTC. The rearrangement joins TRBV7-2 to TRBJ2-7; D may be TRBD1 or TRBD2 (5 bases each). Germline loops: CDR1 SGHTA, CDR2 FQGNSA. The V and J ends lost 3 bases and 6 bases respectively, with 18 bases between them. This CDR3 comprises 15 residues.

Ten or more counts support this clonotype. The genes are TRBV28 and TRBJ2-7, with 7 positions matching TRBD2. J was trimmed by 0 bases and V by 7 bases; bases with no gene match: 6. The CDR3 extends over 14 amino acids. Per germline, CDR1 MDHEN and CDR2 SYDVKM. This chain's CDR3 is CASTPGLNSYEQYF. CDR3 DNA: TGTGCCAGCACTCCGGGACTAAACTCCTACGAGCAGTACTTC. The full variable domain, rest sourced from reference TRBV28 and TRBJ2-7, is DVKVTQSSRYLVKRTGEKVFLECVQDMDHENMFWYRQDPGLGLRLIYFSYDVKMKEKGDIPEGYSVSREKKERFSLILESASTNQTSMYLCASTPGLNSYEQYFGPGTRLTVT.

Many counts were recorded for this clonotype. The chain links TRBV6-1 to TRBJ2-7; 11 bases are a match to TRBD2. Germline CDR1 and CDR2: MNHNS and SASEGT. The junction had 10 bases not matched to a gene; V was cut back by 3 bases and J by 3 bases. The CDR3 totals 17 residues. CDR3: CASSDGTSGTFDYEQYF. CDR3 nucleotide sequence: TGTGCCAGCAGTGATGGGACTAGCGGAACGTTTGACTACGAGCAGTACTTC.

In its sample, this clonotype was seen a few times. The rearrangement uses TRBV4-1 and TRBJ1-2; possibly TRBD1 for D (5 bases). V lost 4 bases and J lost 4, with 13 bases in between. The germline gives CDR1 MGHRA, CDR2 YSYEKL. The CDR3 totals 14 residues. The CDR3 DNA reads as TGCGCCAGCAGCCCGGGGCGGGGGATCTATGGCTACACCTTC. Protein: CASSPGRGIYGYTF.

This clonotype was detected many times. V usage is TRBV7-2 and J usage is TRBJ2-2; no firm D call. V was clipped by 5 bases and J by 6 bases, with 13 bases between them. CDR3 length: 14 amino acids. The germline gives CDR1 SGHTA, CDR2 FQGNSA. For the CDR3, the DNA is TGTGCCAGCAGCCCCTTTGCTGGAGCCGGGGAGCTGTTTTTT. This gives the protein CASSPFAGAGELFF. Variable domain in full (rest from reference TRBV7-2 and TRBJ2-2): GAGVSQSPSNKVTEKGKDVELRCDPISGHTALYWYRQSLGQGLEFLIYFQGNSAPDKSGLPSDRFSAERTGGSVSTLTIQRTQQEDSAVYLCASSPFAGAGELFFGEGSRLTVL.

This clonotype has a count of ten or more. This sequence joins TRBV6-1 and TRBJ2-5; 11 nucleotides line up with TRBD2. The V and J ends lost 2 bases and 4 bases, in that order; junction bases with no gene match: 6. The CDR3 extends over 16 amino acids. In germline, CDR1 is MNHNS, CDR2 SASEGT. In nucleotides, the CDR3 is TGTGCCAGCAGTGAATGGTCTAGCGGGGGGCCAGAGACCCAGTACTTC. This gives the protein CASSEWSSGGPETQYF.

The sample holds many counts of this clonotype. The rearrangement joins TRBV6-5 to TRBJ1-2; the D gene is possibly TRBD1 (5 bases). This CDR3 has 14 residues. V was pared by 2 bases and J by 6 bases, with 13 bases between. Germline CDR1 MNHEY, CDR2 SVGAGI. In nucleotides, the CDR3 is TGTGCCAGCAGTTACGTGGTGCAGGGCGATGGCTACACCTTC. Its translation is CASSYVVQGDGYTF.

This clonotype was picked up many times. The chain recombines TRBV6-2 or TRBV6-3 with TRBJ2-5, with no clear D. CDR1 MNHEY and CDR2 SVGEGT come from the germline V gene. CDR3 length: 12 amino acids. V was trimmed by 8 bases and J by 2 bases, leaving 9 bases between them. The CDR3, as DNA: TGTGCCAGCGGACGGACGCAAGAGACCCAGTACTTC. Protein: CASGRTQETQYF.

This clonotype has a count of ten or more. This chain connects TRBV27 to TRBJ1-5; D remains ambiguous. Trimming stripped 6 bases from V and 0 bases from J, with 12 bases between. The CDR3 contains 15 residues. The germline V gene encodes CDR1 MNHEY and CDR2 SMNVEV (reference sequence). Here the CDR3 reads CASRKGRNSNQPQHF. CDR3 bases: TGTGCCAGCAGGAAAGGGAGGAATAGCAATCAGCCCCAGCATTTT.

This clonotype was detected ten times or more. The chain carries TRBV10-3 and TRBJ2-7, with D possibly being TRBD1 (6 bases). The germline V and J ends were trimmed by 7 bases and 0 bases, with 13 bases remaining between them. The CDR3 has 14 residues. Germline CDR1 reads ENHRY; CDR2 reads SYGVKD. As DNA, the CDR3 is TGTGCCATCACTAAGGACAGCGACTCCTACGAGCAGTACTTC. Amino acid sequence: CAITKDSDSYEQYF.

This clonotype has ten or more counts. The gene calls are TRBV6-1 and TRBJ1-1; D is possibly TRBD1 (5 bases). Germline CDR1 reads MNHNS; CDR2 reads SASEGT. The CDR3 sequence is 12 residues long. Trimming pared 4 bases from V and 3 bases from J, leaving 6 bases between. CDR3 nucleotide sequence: TGTGCCAGCAGTGGACAGTACACTGAAGCTTTCTTT. It yields the protein CASSGQYTEAFF.

In this sample, this clonotype turned up many times. This sequence joins TRBV11-2 and TRBJ1-5; D remains unclear. The CDR3 consists of 17 residues. CDR1 and CDR2 (germline): SGHAT, FQNNGV. V lost 1 base to trimming and J lost 0 bases, with 13 bases between them. CDR3 sequence: CASSLGGRTYSNQPQHF. In DNA, the CDR3 is TGTGCCAGCAGCTTAGGCGGACGAACGTATAGCAATCAGCCCCAGCATTTT.

This clonotype was seen repeatedly, ten times or more. This chain connects TRBV28 to TRBJ1-1, with unresolved D. The length of the CDR3 is 13 residues. Germline-derived CDR1 and CDR2 are MDHEN and SYDVKM. Trimming stripped 8 bases from V and 0 bases from J, with 10 bases between. CDR3 loop: CASLSGLNTEAFF. In nucleotides, the CDR3 is TGTGCCAGCTTATCTGGGCTGAACACTGAAGCTTTCTTT.

This clonotype was seen repeatedly, ten times or more. The chain joins TRBV2 to TRBJ2-7; D is possibly TRBD1 or TRBD2 (5 bases each). The CDR3 is 13 residues long. Germline V gene lookup returns CDR1 SNHLY and CDR2 FYNNEI. With 5 bases removed from V and 6 bases from J, the gap between germline ends came to 14 bases. The CDR3 loop reads CASSPAWGSEQYF. The CDR3 coding sequence is TGTGCCAGCAGTCCCGCGTGGGGGTCCGAGCAGTACTTC.

The chain couples TRBV28 to TRBJ1-1; 7 bases agree with TRBD1. The germline gives CDR1 MDHEN, CDR2 SYDVKM. The V and J ends lost 7 bases and 11 bases, in that order; junction bases with no gene match: 10. CDR3 length: 12 residues. The CDR3: CASTGTASGAFF. The CDR3 region has the DNA TGTGCCAGCACCGGGACAGCCTCTGGGGCTTTCTTT.

This clonotype was detected ten times or more. The V and J genes are TRBV28 and TRBJ1-5; D is perhaps TRBD1 (6 bases). Germline CDR1 is MDHEN and CDR2 is SYDVKM. The V end lost 7 bases, the J end lost 5 bases, and 9 bases lay between the germline ends. The CDR3 has 12 amino acids. In nucleotides, the CDR3 is TGTGCCAGCACCCCAGGGGATCAGCCCCAGCATTTT. This sequence encodes CASTPGDQPQHF.

This clonotype was seen repeatedly, ten times or more. The chain couples TRBV28 to TRBJ2-7; 7 bases fit TRBD1. Unmatched junction bases numbered 14, after V lost 2 bases and J lost 4 bases. Germline CDR1 and CDR2: MDHEN and SYDVKM. The CDR3 length is 17 residues. The CDR3 region is CASSLPRSRTGNYEQYF. The CDR3 DNA reads TGTGCCAGCAGTTTACCCCGATCCAGGACAGGTAATTACGAGCAGTACTTC. Full variable domain (rest looked up from reference TRBV28 and TRBJ2-7): DVKVTQSSRYLVKRTGEKVFLECVQDMDHENMFWYRQDPGLGLRLIYFSYDVKMKEKGDIPEGYSVSREKKERFSLILESASTNQTSMYLCASSLPRSRTGNYEQYFGPGTRLTVT.

This clonotype has a count of ten or more. This chain connects TRBV28 to TRBJ1-1; D not resolved. The CDR3 covers 14 residues. The germline V and J ends were trimmed by 4 bases and 1 base, with 10 bases remaining between them. Germline CDR1 and CDR2: MDHEN and SYDVKM. The CDR3 DNA reads TGTGCCAGCAGTTCACTTTGGGGGAACACTGAAGCTTTCTTT. Its translation is CASSSLWGNTEAFF. The entire variable domain, with the rest obtained from reference TRBV28 and TRBJ1-1, is as follows: DVKVTQSSRYLVKRTGEKVFLECVQDMDHENMFWYRQDPGLGLRLIYFSYDVKMKEKGDIPEGYSVSREKKERFSLILESASTNQTSMYLCASSSLWGNTEAFFGQGTRLTVV.

With respect to this clonotype: Possible read error: a much larger clone is one base away. This chain uses TRBV12-3 or TRBV12-4 with TRBJ2-2; D possibly corresponds to TRBD2 (5 bases). The CDR3 loop spans 14 amino acids. The CDR3 protein is CASSFGGNTGELCF. The DNA of the CDR3 is TGTGCCAGCAGTTTTGGAGGAAACACCGGGGAGCTGTGTTTT.

This clonotype occurred a few times. The chain joins TRBV24-1 to TRBJ2-1; 7 bases map to TRBD2. CDR1 is KGHDR and CDR2 is SFDVKD in the germline V gene. This CDR3 is built from 15 residues. J gave up 4 bases and V 5 bases, and 7 bases lay outside the gene matches. The CDR3 DNA sequence: TGTGCCACCAGTGGGAGCGGGACCGCTTACAATGAGCAGTTCTTC. Protein: CATSGSGTAYNEQFF.

This clonotype showed up many times. The V gene is TRBV6-1, the J gene TRBJ2-2; D is possibly TRBD2 (6 bases). The CDR3 consists of 14 residues. Germline loops: CDR1 MNHNS, CDR2 SASEGT. V was cut by 6 bases and J by 3 bases, with 11 bases left in between. The chain's CDR3 is CASRDGGDTGELFF. CDR3 coding DNA: TGTGCCAGCAGGGACGGAGGGGACACCGGGGAGCTGTTTTTT.

There are many counts of this clonotype. The chain couples TRBV6-2 or TRBV6-3 to TRBJ1-5; 9 bases agree with TRBD1. Germline assignment: CDR1 MNHEY and CDR2 SVGEGT. The CDR3 is 15 residues long. The junction had 10 bases not matched to a gene; V was cut back by 7 bases and J by 6 bases. Here the CDR3 reads CASIGQGRVGQPQHF. The CDR3 DNA reads TGTGCCAGCATAGGACAGGGGAGAGTGGGTCAGCCCCAGCATTTT.

The rearrangement uses TRBV20-1 and TRBJ1-6; 8 bases fit TRBD1. Germline V gives CDR1 DFQATT, CDR2 SNEGSKA (reference sequence). There are 19 residues in the CDR3. V dropped 0 bases and J dropped 3; count of bases not matched to a gene: 13. The CDR3 DNA sequence: TGCAGTGCTAGAGATAACGAATCACCGACAGGGGTCTATAATTCACCCCTCCACTTT. Protein product: CSARDNESPTGVYNSPLHF.

The genes are TRBV27 and TRBJ2-2; no clear D. The CDR3 length is 16 residues. Germline CDR1 is MNHEY and CDR2 is SMNVEV (reference sequence). Trimming cost V 6 bases and J 3 bases, with 17 bases left between them. This CDR3 is CASSSLGTEHTGELFF. CDR3 nucleotide sequence: TGTGCCAGCAGCTCCCTCGGCACGGAGCACACCGGGGAGCTGTTTTTT.

Note on this clonotype: Sequence at one end of the junction differs from germline and may be a read error. The chain links TRBV6-1 to TRBJ2-7; no reliable D call. CDR3 size: 15 residues. Germline lookup yields CDR1 MNHNS and CDR2 SASEGT. This CDR3 reads CASSQAPSSSYEQYF. The DNA for the CDR3 is TGTGCCAGCAGTCAAGCACCGTCGAGCTCCTACGAGCAGTACTTC.

This rearrangement joins TRBV28 to TRBJ1-1; D is unresolved. Trimming left V 5 bases short and J 8 bases short, with 18 bases between. Germline assignment: CDR1 MDHEN and CDR2 SYDVKM. CDR3 length equals 14 residues. CDR3 protein: CASSGVEGRAEAFF. CDR3 in DNA: TGTGCCAGCAGTGGGGTCGAGGGAAGAGCGGAAGCTTTCTTT.

This clonotype was seen more than once but under ten times. The CDR3 DNA sequence: TGTGCCAGCTCACCCCCGACCCCCAATTCACCCCTCCACTTT. Its translation is CASSPPTPNSPLHF. The V call is TRBV18, the J call TRBJ1-6; no reliable D call. CDR1 is KGHSH, CDR2 LQKENI, per germline. V was shortened by 3 bases and J by 7 bases, with 10 bases between the two germline ends. The CDR3 has 14 residues.